Listed below are T cell receptor beta chains from one sample, sequenced in a study of regulatory T cells in long-lasting Graves disease. TCRdb recomputed calls from the multiplex PCR reads with MiXCR, one row per CDR3 protein. The sample contains around 450,000 distinct CDR3 sequences, over 14% of which appear only once. These data also featured in a second study, about T cells in Graves' hyperthyroidism and ophthalmopathy.

Sequencing used peripheral blood mononuclear cells (PBMCs), obtained at new diagnosis, from a patient treated with antithyroid drugs. Receptor source: a woman aged 40 to 55 with Graves disease. The CDR3 runs from the conserved cysteine through the conserved F or W. D genes are given only for firm matches. A clone size is listed for some rows: how often the clone was seen (once, few, many), or a class if it is expanded.

d_call j_call v_call clone_size cdr3_aa cdr3_nt
TRBD2 TRBJ2-1 TRBV2 many CASGLTSGSHDNEQFF TGTGCCAGCGGCTTGACTAGCGGGAGCCATGACAATGAGCAGTTCTTC
NA TRBJ2-2 TRBV7-2 NA CASSLVVGLNTGELFF TGTGCCAGCAGCTTAGTTGTGGGGCTTAACACCGGGGAGCTGTTTTTT
NA TRBJ2-1 TRBV20-1 many CSARDWGASVIF TGCAGTGCTAGAGATTGGGGGGCGTCCGTGATCTTC
TRBD2 TRBJ2-3 TRBV27 many CASTNQDSGRIDTQYF TGTGCCAGCACCAACCAGGATAGCGGGAGGATAGATACGCAGTATTTT
TRBD1 TRBJ2-3 TRBV10-3 many CAISRDRGQGDTQYF TGTGCCATCAGTCGAGACAGGGGGCAAGGAGATACGCAGTATTTT
TRBD2 TRBJ2-1 TRBV6-1 few CASNFMAGGMDEQFF TGTGCCAGCAATTTTATGGCGGGAGGGATGGATGAGCAGTTCTTC
TRBD1 TRBJ2-5 TRBV24-1 NA CATSDTGTAASQYF TGTGCCACCAGTGACACCGGGACAGCCGCCTCCCAGTACTTC
NA TRBJ1-1 TRBV3-1 NA CASSQSGLNTEAFF TGTGCCAGCAGCCAAAGTGGGTTAAACACTGAAGCTTTCTTT
NA TRBJ1-6 TRBV6-1 NA CASKNAIMDRAPNNSPLHF TGTGCCAGCAAGAATGCTATAATGGACAGAGCCCCAAATAATTCACCCCTCCACTTT
TRBD2 TRBJ2-1 TRBV29-1 few CSVMTSGRTSEQFF TGCAGCGTTATGACTAGCGGGAGGACCAGTGAGCAGTTCTTC
NA TRBJ1-6 TRBV28 many CASSFEGPYNSPLHF TGTGCCAGCAGTTTCGAGGGGCCGTATAATTCACCCCTCCACTTT
TRBD2 TRBJ2-7 TRBV27 many CATGVAGGPYEQYF TGTGCCACAGGGGTAGCGGGAGGCCCCTACGAGCAGTACTTC
NA TRBJ1-5 TRBV4-1 NA CASSPYQVVVGNQPQHF TGCGCCAGCAGCCCCTACCAGGTGGTTGTGGGCAATCAGCCCCAGCATTTT
NA TRBJ2-7 TRBV28 many CASSETGYEQYF TGTGCCAGCAGTGAGACGGGATACGAGCAGTACTTC
TRBD2 TRBJ2-5 TRBV9 many CASSAEGGSRETQYF TGTGCCAGCAGCGCAGAGGGCGGGAGTCGGGAGACCCAGTACTTC
NA TRBJ1-1 TRBV20-1 many CSARVRGGLRTEAFF TGCAGTGCTAGAGTCCGGGGGGGGCTGCGAACTGAAGCTTTCTTT
NA TRBJ1-1 TRBV7-3 many CASSPRGFAEAFF TGTGCCAGCAGTCCCCGGGGGTTCGCTGAAGCTTTCTTT